What follows are 9 T cell receptor beta chains derived from one specimen sequenced in a study of shared clonotypes between healthy human individuals. Cells designated naive CD8 were CD45RO-negative and were positively selected for CCR7, with terminally differentiated effector memory CD45RA+ cells excluded. The method was immunoSEQ multiplex PCR; TCRdb's version includes in-frame clones alone and lacks a portion of them. This sample has hundreds of thousands of clones, with about 95% found just once. Sample: naive CD8+ T cells sorted from blood. The receptors stem from a woman aged 25 to 39 in good health.

In its sample, this clone was seen once. The chain combines TRBV6-1 with TRBJ2-2, with TRBD1 matching over 12 bases. Germline-derived CDR1 and CDR2 are MNHNS and SASEGT. J gave up 6 bases and V 0 bases, and 5 bases lay outside the gene matches. There are 17 residues in the CDR3. CDR3 protein: CASSEATGTGGPGELFF. As DNA, the CDR3 is TGTGCCAGCAGTGAAGCGACCGGGACAGGGGGCCCCGGGGAGCTGTTTTTT.

CDR3 amino acids: CASSQGSGEGLAFF. CDR3 in DNA: TGTGCCAGCAGCCAAGGATCCGGGGAGGGATTAGCTTTCTTT. This rearrangement joins TRBV13 to TRBJ1-1; D is unclear. V dropped 5 bases and J dropped 10 bases, with 20 bases sitting between them. Per germline, CDR1 PRHDT and CDR2 FYEKMQ (reference sequence). The CDR3 totals 14 residues. The whole variable domain, remainder taken from reference TRBV13 and TRBJ1-1, is AAGVIQSPRHLIKEKRETATLKCYPIPRHDTVYWYQQGPGQDPQFLISFYEKMQSDKGSIPDRFSAQQFSDYHSELNMSSLELGDSALYFCASSQGSGEGLAFFGQGTRLTVV.

The chain recombines TRBV29-1 with TRBJ2-1, with 8 bases that match TRBD2. Germline CDR1 SQVTM, CDR2 ANQGSEA. With V trimmed by 3 bases and J by 6 bases, 4 bases remained unmatched. The CDR3 loop spans 13 amino acids. For the CDR3, the DNA is TGCAGCGTTGAGGACGGGACTAGCAATGAGCAGTTCTTC. This translates into CSVEDGTSNEQFF.

The chain carries TRBV27 and TRBJ2-3; D not resolved. This CDR3 has 15 residues. The V and J ends lost 7 bases and 2 bases respectively, with 16 bases between them. Germline V gene data show CDR1 as MNHEY and CDR2 as SMNVEV (reference sequence). CDR3 DNA sequence: TGTGCCAGCAAGCCAGATGGCCTTTACACAGATACGCAGTATTTT. Its translation is CASKPDGLYTDTQYF.

The V gene is TRBV5-6, the J gene TRBJ2-3, with TRBD2 identical over 8 bases. V lost 0 bases to trimming and J lost 3 bases; unmatched junction nucleotides: 6. The CDR3 runs to 16 residues. CDR1 is SGHDT and CDR2 is YYEEEE in the germline V gene. The CDR3 loop is CASSLVGAGGTDTQYF. The CDR3, as DNA: TGTGCCAGCAGCTTGGTAGGCGCGGGAGGAACAGATACGCAGTATTTT.

Here the CDR3 reads CASSAQDYQETQYF. The DNA for the CDR3 is TGTGCCAGCAGCGCCCAAGACTATCAAGAGACCCAGTACTTC. The rearrangement uses TRBV9 and TRBJ2-5, with a tentative D call TRBD2 (5 bases). Trimming removed 3 bases at V and 2 bases at J, with 11 bases between. Germline V gene sequence: CDR1 SGDLS, CDR2 YYNGEE. The CDR3 totals 14 residues.

The genes are TRBV30 and TRBJ1-1; D unresolved. CDR3 size: 11 residues. Germline CDR1 is GTSNPN and CDR2 is SVGIG (reference sequence). The V end lost 3 bases, the J end lost 9 bases, and 11 bases lay between the germline ends. The CDR3 spells CAWRWEGKAFF. The CDR3 DNA follows: TGTGCCTGGAGGTGGGAGGGTAAAGCTTTCTTT.

The chain employs TRBV25-1 and TRBJ2-7; unclear D gene. The length of the CDR3 is 11 residues. V lost 4 bases, J lost 7 bases, and 8 bases lay in between. Germline CDR1 is MGHDK and CDR2 is SYGVNS. The CDR3 bases are TGTGCCAGCAGTGCCTCCTGGGAGCAGTACTTC. Amino acids: CASSASWEQYF.

The CDR3 reads CASSLALDGAQYF. DNA for the CDR3: TGTGCCAGCAGCTTAGCATTAGATGGTGCGCAGTATTTT. V is TRBV7-6 and J is TRBJ2-3; D remains unclear. Germline CDR1 SGHVS, CDR2 FNYEAQ. V shed 0 bases and J shed 10 bases, with 11 bases lying between them. There are 13 residues in the CDR3.